Detailed here is one TCR beta chain. V lost 6 bases, J lost 6 bases, and 23 bases lay in between. This CDR3 has 16 residues. The germline CDR1 and CDR2 sequences are MNHNY and SVGAGI (reference sequence). The data are from a study of blood T cell repertoires in COVID-19. Clones were sequenced by immunoSEQ multiplex PCR, and TCRdb holds only the in-frame ones, with some missing. The table records about 240,000 clones, around 86% of them present only once. The source material was peripheral blood. The TCR comes from a woman aged 70-85 years with active or convalescent COVID-19. The chain links TRBV6-6 to TRBJ1-1; D is uncertain. The CDR3 nucleotides read TGTGCCAGCAGACCTACCAGGACCGGAGCGGGCGCTGAAGCTTTCTTT. Translated: CASRPTRTGAGAEAFF.